The 29 T cell receptor beta chains presented below share a single source sample, sequenced in a study of cytomegalovirus exposure and HLA in healthy donors. Primers for the PCR totalled 60 Vbeta and 13 Jbeta. Repertoires were generated with immunoSEQ multiplex PCR, while TCRdb's copy carries only in-frame clones and drops some. Of approximately 130,000 clones in the sample, around three quarters were seen once. Source material: PBMCs. The receptors originated from a woman in her forties in good health and CMV-seronegative.

The chain employs TRBV19 and TRBJ1-1, with TRBD1 identical over 7 bases. The CDR3 length is 14 residues. Trimming at V came to 6 bases and at J to 2 bases, leaving 6 bases not matched to a gene. In germline, CDR1 is LNHDA, CDR2 SQIVND (reference sequence). The chain's CDR3 is CASSDGQVNTEAFF. The CDR3 nucleotides are TGTGCCAGTAGCGACGGACAGGTCAACACTGAAGCTTTCTTT.

The CDR3 reads CSGGGTQGAYEQFF. CDR3 DNA sequence: TGCAGCGGGGGTGGGACACAGGGGGCATATGAGCAGTTCTTC. The gene calls are TRBV29-1 and TRBJ2-1; 9 nucleotides line up with TRBD1. V dropped 7 bases and J dropped 8; count of bases not matched to a gene: 12. The V gene's germline CDR1 is SQVTM and CDR2 ANQGSEA. This CDR3 region has 14 residues.

The V call is TRBV28, the J call TRBJ2-7, with D perhaps TRBD2 (6 bases). The germline V and J ends were trimmed by 6 bases and 2 bases, with 17 bases remaining between them. Germline loops: CDR1 MDHEN, CDR2 SYDVKM. CDR3 size: 15 residues. The CDR3 sequence is CASRTGLLSPYEQYF. CDR3 coding DNA: TGTGCCAGCAGGACGGGACTCCTTAGCCCCTACGAGCAGTACTTC.

The genes are TRBV2 and TRBJ1-2; D possibly corresponds to TRBD1 (5 bases). CDR1 SNHLY and CDR2 FYNNEI come from the germline V gene. V lost 2 bases and J lost 2, with 12 bases in between. This CDR3 is built from 15 residues. The CDR3 coding sequence is TGTGCCAGCAGTGAAATCTCAGGGAAGAACTATGGCTACACCTTC. Translated: CASSEISGKNYGYTF.

The V call is TRBV28, the J call TRBJ2-7; TRBD2 is a possible D gene (6 bases). This CDR3 is 14 amino acids long. V lost 6 bases and J lost 2, with 14 bases in between. Germline CDR1 is MDHEN and CDR2 is SYDVKM. The CDR3 nucleotides read TGTGCCAGCAGCTTCCCGACTAGGACCTACGAGCAGTACTTC. It yields the protein CASSFPTRTYEQYF.

This clone occurred a few times. J is TRBJ1-4 and V is TRBV25-1; the D is unclear. The V end was cut by 7 bases, the J end by 6 bases, with 12 bases between. Germline assignment: CDR1 MGHDK and CDR2 SYGVNS. CDR3 size: 13 residues. The CDR3 region is CASNAWADEKLFF. The CDR3 DNA follows: TGTGCCAGCAACGCATGGGCAGATGAAAAACTGTTTTTT.

The chain joins TRBV5-1 to TRBJ1-6, with 9 bases lining up with TRBD1. The trim removed 0 bases at V and 9 bases at J, leaving 4 bases unmatched. Germline values: CDR1 SGHRS, CDR2 YFSETQ. The CDR3 extends over 15 amino acids. CDR3 coding DNA: TGCGCCAGCAGCTTGGGTCAGGGACAGGGTTCACCCCTCCACTTT. This translates into CASSLGQGQGSPLHF.

This chain links TRBV7-2 with TRBJ2-1; a weak D match, TRBD2 (6 bases). The CDR3 is 16 amino acids. V was trimmed by 1 base and J by 0 bases, leaving 10 bases between them. Germline CDR1 SGHTA, CDR2 FQGNSA. The CDR3: CASSLGGSGSYNEQFF. CDR3 nucleotides: TGTGCCAGCAGCTTAGGCGGTAGCGGCTCCTACAATGAGCAGTTCTTC.

This clone has just one count. The chain carries TRBV6-5 and TRBJ2-7; D uncertain. Germline lookup yields CDR1 MNHEY and CDR2 SVGAGI. V gave up 7 bases and J gave up 0 bases, with 10 bases separating them. The CDR3 runs to 13 residues. In nucleotides, the CDR3 is TGTGCCAGCAATAGTGCGAGCTCCTACGAGCAGTACTTC. Its protein is CASNSASSYEQYF.

The chain is built from TRBV11-2 and TRBJ2-1; D uncertain. CDR1 is SGHAT and CDR2 is FQNNGV in the germline V gene. The V gene lost 1 base and the J gene lost 10 bases, with 11 bases spanning the gap. The CDR3 runs 13 residues. The CDR3 DNA is TGTGCCAGCAGCTTAGGGCTTCAGACAGAGCAGTTCTTC. This codes for CASSLGLQTEQFF. The whole variable domain, remainder taken from reference TRBV11-2 and TRBJ2-1, is EAGVAQSPRYKIIEKRQSVAFWCNPISGHATLYWYQQILGQGPKLLIQFQNNGVVDDSQLPKDRFSAERLKGVDSTLKIQPAKLEDSAVYLCASSLGLQTEQFFGPGTRLTVL.

The J gene is TRBJ1-5, the V gene TRBV28; 9 bases match TRBD1. Germline CDR1 reads MDHEN; CDR2 reads SYDVKM. V was pared by 6 bases and J by 11 bases, with 17 bases of the junction left unmatched. The CDR3 has 16 amino acids. DNA of the CDR3: TGTGCCAGCAGCAGTACCGGGACAGGGAACAACGTTGCCCAGCATTTT. The encoded protein is CASSSTGTGNNVAQHF.

CDR3 nucleotide sequence: TGTGCCAGCAGCCCACAAATGGGGCCCTACGAGCAGTACTTC. This sequence encodes CASSPQMGPYEQYF. The rearrangement uses TRBV27 and TRBJ2-7; a weak D match, TRBD1 (5 bases). The CDR3 covers 14 residues. Deletions cut 6 bases from V and 2 bases from J, with 14 bases between. The germline V gene encodes CDR1 MNHEY and CDR2 SMNVEV (reference sequence).

This chain links TRBV7-2 with TRBJ1-3, with 9 bases that match TRBD1. The CDR3 is 15 amino acids. CDR1 and CDR2 from the germline V gene are SGHTA and FQGNSA. The J segment lost 4 bases and the V segment lost 3 bases, leaving 4 bases of the junction unmatched. CDR3 loop: CASSFTGGGGNTIYF. CDR3 in DNA: TGTGCCAGCAGCTTCACAGGGGGCGGCGGAAACACCATATATTTT.

This sequence joins TRBV28 and TRBJ2-5; 8 bases match TRBD2. This CDR3 has 14 residues. The germline gives CDR1 MDHEN, CDR2 SYDVKM. V lost 6 bases, J lost 2 bases, and 5 bases stayed unmatched. The CDR3 reads CASRVSGTQETQYF. DNA of the CDR3: TGTGCCAGCAGGGTTAGCGGGACACAAGAGACCCAGTACTTC. Full variable domain (remainder filled in from reference TRBV28 and TRBJ2-5): DVKVTQSSRYLVKRTGEKVFLECVQDMDHENMFWYRQDPGLGLRLIYFSYDVKMKEKGDIPEGYSVSREKKERFSLILESASTNQTSMYLCASRVSGTQETQYFGPGTRLLVL.

The chain is built from TRBV7-2 and TRBJ2-1; TRBD1 matches 9 bases. The CDR3 has 18 amino acids. The germline CDR1 and CDR2 sequences are SGHTA and FQGNSA. Trimming at V came to 1 base and at J to 7 bases, leaving 14 bases not matched to a gene. The DNA for the CDR3 is TGTGCCAGCAGCTTAGAGGCGGAGCTCGGGACAGGGCTAAATGAGCAGTTCTTC. Amino acid sequence: CASSLEAELGTGLNEQFF.

The gene calls are TRBV10-1 and TRBJ2-7, with 10 bases that match TRBD2. The CDR3 is 15 residues long. Germline CDR1 and CDR2: WNHNN and SYGVQD (reference sequence). V shed 5 bases, J shed 5 bases, and the junction held 9 bases outside the gene matches. The CDR3, as DNA: TGCGCCAGCAGTCCCCGCCTAGCGGGAGAGGACGAGCAGTACTTC. This gives the protein CASSPRLAGEDEQYF.

Remarks on this clone: At one end the junction does not follow the germline gene, possibly because of a read error. V is TRBV27 and J is TRBJ2-4, with TRBD1 as a possible D gene (6 bases). Per germline, CDR1 MNHEY and CDR2 SMNVEV (reference sequence). The CDR3 contains 15 residues. This chain's CDR3 is CASRMSTQGRNSQYF. DNA of the CDR3: TGTGCCAGCAGGATGAGCACACAGGGAAGAAACAGTCAGTACTTC.

This clone was counted once. DNA for the CDR3: TGTGCCAGCAGCCTCACAGGGACAGGGGACCTGTTTTTT. It is translated as CASSLTGTGDLFF. This sequence joins TRBV9 and TRBJ1-4; 10 bases are shared with TRBD1. In germline, CDR1 is SGDLS, CDR2 YYNGEE. The CDR3 loop spans 13 amino acids. V lost 4 bases to trimming and J lost 14 bases; unmatched junction nucleotides: 8.

As to this clone: The junction differs from germline at one of its ends, possibly a read error. V usage is TRBV7-9 and J usage is TRBJ2-7; 12 positions match TRBD2. The germline V gene has CDR1 SEHNR and CDR2 FQNEAQ (reference sequence). The CDR3 extends over 16 amino acids. The DNA for the CDR3 is TGTTCCAGCAGCTTAGGGACTAGCGGGTTTTCCTACGAGCAGTACTTC. This sequence encodes CSSSLGTSGFSYEQYF.

The V call is TRBV18, the J call TRBJ2-7, with D unresolved. Trimming shortened V by 1 base and J by 3 bases, and 13 bases separated the two germline ends. CDR3 length: 15 amino acids. CDR1 KGHSH and CDR2 LQKENI come from the germline V gene. The CDR3 is CASSPQISRHYEQYF. The CDR3 DNA sequence: TGTGCCAGCTCACCACAGATCTCGCGTCACTACGAGCAGTACTTC.

This clone has more than one count but fewer than ten. The V gene is TRBV9, the J gene TRBJ2-5; the D gene is possibly TRBD2 (7 bases). Trimming pared 4 bases from V and 4 bases from J, leaving 20 bases between. Germline loops: CDR1 SGDLS, CDR2 YYNGEE. The CDR3 runs 16 residues. The CDR3 spells CASSTQGGGNGETQYF. Written as DNA, the CDR3 is TGTGCCAGCAGCACCCAAGGGGGGGGGAACGGAGAGACCCAGTACTTC.

This clone was seen a handful of times. The genes are TRBV6-1 and TRBJ1-4; 8 bases are a match to TRBD1. Trimming at V came to 7 bases and at J to 7 bases, leaving 11 bases not matched to a gene. CDR1 is MNHNS, CDR2 SASEGT, per germline. The CDR3 contains 15 residues. CDR3 DNA: TGTGCCAGCACCGCCCGGGACAGGTTGTTTGAAAAACTGTTTTTT. As protein: CASTARDRLFEKLFF.

The CDR3 coding sequence is TGTGCCAGCAGCTCTAGCGGGAGCACAGATACGCAGTATTTT. It yields the protein CASSSSGSTDTQYF. This rearrangement joins TRBV11-2 to TRBJ2-3, with TRBD2 matching 8 bases. The CDR3 consists of 14 residues. Germline-derived CDR1 and CDR2 are SGHAT and FQNNGV. V lost 4 bases, J lost 0 bases, and 0 bases stayed unmatched.

The chain is built from TRBV28 and TRBJ2-3; the D gene is possibly TRBD2 (7 bases). V was pared by 4 bases and J by 2 bases, with 16 bases between. The germline V gene has CDR1 MDHEN and CDR2 SYDVKM. The CDR3 spans 16 residues. The CDR3 DNA follows: TGTGCCAGCAGTTCCAACGGAGCGGGACACACAGATACGCAGTATTTT. This codes for CASSSNGAGHTDTQYF. Drawing the rest from reference TRBV28 and TRBJ2-3, the complete variable domain is DVKVTQSSRYLVKRTGEKVFLECVQDMDHENMFWYRQDPGLGLRLIYFSYDVKMKEKGDIPEGYSVSREKKERFSLILESASTNQTSMYLCASSSNGAGHTDTQYFGPGTRLTVL.

This chain joins TRBV5-1 and TRBJ2-1; 7 bases match TRBD2. With V trimmed by 2 bases and J by 0 bases, 8 bases remained unmatched. This CDR3 contains 17 residues. The germline gives CDR1 SGHRS, CDR2 YFSETQ. Written as DNA, the CDR3 is TGCGCCAGCAGCTTATCCACTAGCGACCGCTCCTACAATGAGCAGTTCTTC. It yields the protein CASSLSTSDRSYNEQFF. Based on the CDR3 plus reference TRBV5-1 and TRBJ2-1, the full variable domain is KAGVTQTPRYLIKTRGQQVTLSCSPISGHRSVSWYQQTPGQGLQFLFEYFSETQRNKGNFPGRFSGRQFSNSRSEMNVSTLELGDSALYLCASSLSTSDRSYNEQFFGPGTRLTVL.

The rearrangement uses TRBV15 and TRBJ1-4, with 9 positions matching TRBD1. V dropped 4 bases and J dropped 11; count of bases not matched to a gene: 5. The germline V gene has CDR1 LNHNV and CDR2 YYDKDF (reference sequence). The CDR3 is made up of 13 amino acids. Written as DNA, the CDR3 is TGTGCCACCAGCACCCGACAGGGGGATAAACTGTTTTTT. Translation: CATSTRQGDKLFF.

Of note for this clone: An end of the junction differs from the germline gene, which may be a read error. The chain is built from TRBV11-1 and TRBJ2-6; the match to TRBD2 covers 7 bases. This CDR3 has 15 residues. Germline V CDR1 and CDR2: SGHAT, FQDESV (reference sequence). CDR3 region: CASSLGGAGANGLTF. CDR3 nucleotides: TGTGCCAGCAGCTTGGGAGGGGCTGGGGCCAACGGCCTGACTTTC.

The table lists this clone with a few counts. The rearrangement links TRBV28 to TRBJ2-1; perhaps TRBD1 as D (5 bases). From germline, CDR1 is MDHEN and CDR2 SYDVKM. V lost 5 bases, J lost 0 bases, and 8 bases lay in between. The CDR3 length is 14 residues. The CDR3 bases are TGTGCCAGCAGTCCCGACAGCTCCTACAATGAGCAGTTCTTC. Encoded protein: CASSPDSSYNEQFF.

The gene calls are TRBV27 and TRBJ2-4; 8 bases map to TRBD2. CDR1 is MNHEY and CDR2 is SMNVEV in the germline V gene (reference sequence). After removal of 6 bases from V and 7 bases from J, the junction contained 5 bases not matched to a gene. This CDR3 comprises 13 residues. In DNA, the CDR3 is TGTGCCAGCAGCCCCCGGGGGGGGAACATTCAGTACTTC. Amino acid sequence: CASSPRGGNIQYF.